This T cell receptor beta chain was obtained from a study of blood T cell repertoires in COVID-19. About the research overall: Specimens from acute and convalescent COVID-19 originated in the United States, Italy and Spain. PBMCs, B-cell-depleted T cells, or T cells were the source of the cDNA or gDNA that made up the material.

In the study's own analysis: Amplification of reference gene primers provided the estimated nucleated cell counts. Profiling relied on immunoSEQ multiplex PCR, and the TCRdb table lists in-frame clones only, not all of them. The D gene and trimming were derived from the DNA, and the V and J assignments and clone size from that table. The sample includes 150,000 or so clones, roughly 82% of them seen just once. Germline V gene sequence: CDR1 MNHNY, CDR2 SVGAGI (reference sequence). The CDR3 has 15 residues. Trimming at V came to 6 bases and at J to 8 bases, leaving 11 bases not matched to a gene. The sequence came from a woman aged 50 to 60 with acute or convalescent COVID-19. The sequencing input was peripheral blood. The chain recombines TRBV6-6 with TRBJ2-1; 9 bases align to TRBD1. The CDR3 region is CASRTLDRGRDEQFF. The DNA of the CDR3 is TGTGCCAGCAGGACGCTGGACAGGGGCAGGGATGAGCAGTTCTTC.